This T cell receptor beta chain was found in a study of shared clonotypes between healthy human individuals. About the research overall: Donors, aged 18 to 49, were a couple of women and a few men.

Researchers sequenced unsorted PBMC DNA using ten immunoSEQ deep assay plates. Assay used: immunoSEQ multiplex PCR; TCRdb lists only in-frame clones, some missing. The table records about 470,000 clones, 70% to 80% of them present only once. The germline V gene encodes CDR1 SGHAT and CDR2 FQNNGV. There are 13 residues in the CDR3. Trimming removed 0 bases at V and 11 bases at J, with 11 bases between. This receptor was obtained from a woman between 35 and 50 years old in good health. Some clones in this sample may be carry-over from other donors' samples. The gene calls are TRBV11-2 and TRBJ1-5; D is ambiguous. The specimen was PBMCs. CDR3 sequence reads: CASSLDRFTAQHF. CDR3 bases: TGTGCCAGCAGCTTAGACAGGTTCACAGCCCAGCATTTT.